The 20 T cell receptor beta chains listed next were all sequenced from one sample in a study of blood T cell repertoires in COVID-19. Method: immunoSEQ multiplex PCR; TCRdb's copy keeps in-frame clones and lacks some. The repertoire holds some 350,000 clones, 80% to 90% seen once, with 3% in the top ten. Source material: peripheral blood. These receptors all come from a man in his thirties or forties with active or convalescent COVID-19.

CDR3 nucleotide sequence: TGTGCCAGCTCCTCCCGGGGGGTAAAGTTCTTC. Amino acid sequence: CASSSRGVKFF. V and J are TRBV12-3 or TRBV12-4 and TRBJ2-1; 7 positions agree with TRBD2. The CDR3 is 11 residues long. V dropped 8 bases and J dropped 14; count of bases not matched to a gene: 9.

The table lists this clone with a few counts. This rearrangement joins TRBV18 to TRBJ2-2; D unclear. From germline, CDR1 is KGHSH and CDR2 LQKENI. This CDR3 has 15 amino acids. V was shortened by 3 bases and J by 0 bases, with 8 bases between the two germline ends. The CDR3 reads CASSPQFANTGELFF. The CDR3 bases are TGTGCCAGCTCACCGCAGTTCGCGAACACCGGGGAGCTGTTTTTT. The complete variable domain, with remaining parts taken from reference TRBV18 and TRBJ2-2, reads NAGVMQNPRHLVRRRGQEARLRCSPMKGHSHVYWYRQLPEEGLKFMVYLQKENIIDESGMPKERFSAEFPKEGPSILRIQQVVRGDSAAYFCASSPQFANTGELFFGEGSRLTVL.

The rearrangement joins TRBV7-9 to TRBJ2-1; 8 bases line up with TRBD2. Losses at the gene ends were 1 base for V and 14 bases for J; bases not matched to a gene: 7. This CDR3 comprises 13 residues. The V gene's germline CDR1 is SEHNR and CDR2 FQNEAQ (reference sequence). As DNA, the CDR3 is TGTGCCAGCAGCTTAGGAAGAGCGGGGGTGAAGTTCTTC. Translation: CASSLGRAGVKFF. The full variable domain, in which reference TRBV7-9 and TRBJ2-1 provide the parts outside the CDR3, is DTGVSQNPRHKITKRGQNVTFRCDPISEHNRLYWYRQTLGQGPEFLTYFQNEAQLEKSRLLSDRFSAERPKGSFSTLEIQRTEQGDSAMYLCASSLGRAGVKFFGPGTRLTVL.

The chain employs TRBV18 and TRBJ1-2, with D hard to call. V gave up 4 bases and J gave up 6 bases, with 21 bases separating them. The CDR3 is 16 residues long. The germline CDR1 and CDR2 sequences are KGHSH and LQKENI. This CDR3 reads CASSLDSGLGWDGYTF. The CDR3 DNA follows: TGTGCCAGCTCACTCGATAGTGGGCTTGGTTGGGATGGCTACACCTTC.

The chain has TRBV5-4 and TRBJ2-7, with TRBD2 matching over 7 bases. CDR1 SGHNT and CDR2 YYREEE come from the germline V gene (reference sequence). The CDR3 consists of 16 residues. The ends lost 4 bases at V and 1 base at J; junction bases unmatched: 11. CDR3 sequence reads: CASSRGGERGSYEQYF. The CDR3 nucleotides read TGTGCCAGCAGCCGGGGAGGGGAGCGGGGATCCTACGAGCAGTACTTC.

V gene TRBV7-9 combines with J gene TRBJ1-1, with D hard to call. The germline V and J ends were trimmed by 1 base and 3 bases, with 6 bases remaining between them. This CDR3 comprises 13 residues. Germline loops: CDR1 SEHNR, CDR2 FQNEAQ (reference sequence). For the CDR3, the DNA is TGTGCCAGCAGCTTAGTACCGGACACTGAAGCTTTCTTT. It translates to CASSLVPDTEAFF.

The chain recombines TRBV4-2 with TRBJ1-2; D is uncertain. CDR3 length: 12 residues. Trimming shortened V by 0 bases and J by 8 bases, and 7 bases separated the two germline ends. Germline values: CDR1 LGHNA, CDR2 YNFKEQ. In nucleotides, the CDR3 is TGTGCCAGCAGCCAAGATCCGGGAGGCTACACCTTC. Its protein is CASSQDPGGYTF.

The chain has TRBV4-1 and TRBJ1-1; unclear D gene. CDR1 is MGHRA, CDR2 YSYEKL, per germline. V was pared by 0 bases and J by 4 bases, with 24 bases between. The CDR3 consists of 19 residues. CDR3 region: CASSQEPAGVPTVGTEAFF. Here the CDR3 DNA reads TGCGCCAGCAGCCAAGAGCCCGCCGGGGTCCCTACGGTGGGCACTGAAGCTTTCTTT.

The chain joins TRBV27 to TRBJ2-3, with 8 bases matching TRBD2. Trimming removed 3 bases from V and 5 bases from J; junction bases left unmatched: 4. Germline CDR1 MNHEY, CDR2 SMNVEV (reference sequence). The CDR3 is 14 amino acids. This chain's CDR3 is CASSLGLGLDTQYF. The CDR3 nucleotides read TGTGCCAGCAGTTTGGGACTAGGGTTAGATACGCAGTATTTT.

This chain links TRBV2 with TRBJ1-5; 7 nucleotides match TRBD1. After removal of 6 bases from V and 4 bases from J, the junction contained 9 bases not matched to a gene. The CDR3 spans 15 residues. Germline lookup yields CDR1 SNHLY and CDR2 FYNNEI. CDR3 loop: CASSPNRQGNQPQHF. The CDR3 bases are TGTGCCAGCAGCCCGAATAGACAGGGTAATCAGCCCCAGCATTTT.

CDR3 in DNA: TGCGCCAGCAGCCAAGAAGGAGGGCAGGAGGATGAGCAGTTCTTC. Translation: CASSQEGGQEDEQFF. V and J are TRBV4-3 and TRBJ2-1; possibly TRBD2 for D (6 bases). Per germline, CDR1 LGHNA and CDR2 YSLEER. The CDR3 consists of 15 residues. Trimming left V 0 bases short and J 8 bases short, with 14 bases between.

The chain joins TRBV7-2 to TRBJ2-1; possible D gene TRBD2, 6 bases. The length of the CDR3 is 17 residues. V lost 4 bases and J lost 2, with 18 bases in between. Germline CDR1 is SGHTA and CDR2 is FQGNSA. CDR3 coding DNA: TGTGCCAGCAGCTCCCGAGCGGGCCTTCCTGCCTACAATGAGCAGTTCTTC. It yields the protein CASSSRAGLPAYNEQFF.

The chain uses TRBV30 and TRBJ1-5, with 10 bases matching TRBD1. V shed 0 bases, J shed 4 bases, and the junction held 6 bases outside the gene matches. This CDR3 is built from 16 residues. Germline assignment: CDR1 GTSNPN and CDR2 SVGIG (reference sequence). CDR3: CAWSVPWDRGNQPQHF. The CDR3 coding sequence is TGTGCCTGGAGTGTACCTTGGGACAGGGGAAATCAGCCCCAGCATTTT. The whole variable domain, remainder taken from reference TRBV30 and TRBJ1-5, is SQTIHQWPATLVQPVGSPLSLECTVEGTSNPNLYWYRQAAGRGLQLLFYSVGIGQISSEVPQNLSASRPQDRQFILSSKKLLLSDSGFYLCAWSVPWDRGNQPQHFGDGTRLSIL.

In this sample, this clone turned up once. This same CDR3 is encoded by further DNA sequences in the sample. The chain links TRBV3-1 (or the pseudogene TRBV3-2) to TRBJ2-3, with 8 positions matching TRBD2. The CDR3 has 14 amino acids. Losses at the gene ends were 4 bases for V and 1 base for J; bases not matched to a gene: 1. Germline V lookup: CDR1 LGHDT, CDR2 YNNKEL (reference sequence). CDR3 amino acids: CASSRREGTDTQYF. CDR3 DNA: TGTGCCAGCAGCCGGCGGGAGGGCACAGATACGCAGTATTTT.

The chain is built from TRBV4-3 and TRBJ2-2; no clear D. CDR3 length equals 17 residues. Trimming shortened V by 0 bases and J by 0 bases, and 11 bases separated the two germline ends. Germline loops: CDR1 LGHNA, CDR2 YSLEER. This CDR3 reads CASSQDTVSSNTGELFF. As DNA, the CDR3 is TGCGCCAGCAGCCAAGATACAGTATCCTCGAACACCGGGGAGCTGTTTTTT.

The CDR3 region is CATSLGVRQPQHF. In nucleotides, the CDR3 is TGTGCCACCAGTCTAGGGGTGCGGCAGCCCCAGCATTTT. The chain has TRBV15 and TRBJ1-5, with a weak D call TRBD1 (5 bases). The V and J ends lost 6 bases and 7 bases respectively, with 13 bases between them. Germline V gene sequence: CDR1 LNHNV, CDR2 YYDKDF (reference sequence). CDR3 length equals 13 residues. Full variable domain (rest looked up from reference TRBV15 and TRBJ1-5): DAMVIQNPRYQVTQFGKPVTLSCSQTLNHNVMYWYQQKSSQAPKLLFHYYDKDFNNEADTPDNFQSRRPNTSFCFLDIRSPGLGDTAMYLCATSLGVRQPQHFGDGTRLSIL.

The gene calls are TRBV7-3 and TRBJ2-2; 10 bases are shared with TRBD2. CDR3 length: 17 amino acids. V gave up 4 bases and J gave up 7 bases; unmatched junction bases: 12. The V gene's germline CDR1 is SGHTA and CDR2 FQGTGA. CDR3 region: CASSSGILAGDHGELFF. The DNA of the CDR3 is TGTGCCAGCAGCTCCGGAATCCTAGCGGGAGATCACGGGGAGCTGTTTTTT.

This clone appeared once. V gene TRBV11-2 combines with J gene TRBJ1-1; D is undetermined. The CDR3 loop spans 17 amino acids. With 1 base removed from V and 4 bases from J, the gap between germline ends came to 19 bases. Germline V gene sequence: CDR1 SGHAT, CDR2 FQNNGV. The CDR3 is CASSLGSYIGDSTEAFF. The CDR3 DNA is TGTGCCAGCAGCTTAGGGTCGTATATCGGGGATAGCACTGAAGCTTTCTTT.

This chain links TRBV23-1 with TRBJ2-5, with 9 positions matching TRBD1. Being an ORF, TRBV23-1 has a function that is uncertain. After removal of 10 bases from V and 5 bases from J, the junction contained 17 bases not matched to a gene. CDR3 size: 16 residues. This CDR3 reads CANSQSRTGDRETQYF. CDR3 nucleotides: TGCGCCAACTCCCAGTCGCGGACAGGGGATCGGGAGACCCAGTACTTC.

The chain links TRBV6-2 or TRBV6-3 to TRBJ2-2; 8 bases are a match to TRBD1. Per germline, CDR1 MNHEY and CDR2 SVGEGT. The CDR3 is 14 residues long. V lost 6 bases to trimming and J lost 6 bases; unmatched junction nucleotides: 6. CDR3 protein: CASSPTGESGELFF. The CDR3, as DNA: TGTGCCAGCAGCCCGACAGGGGAGTCCGGGGAGCTGTTTTTT.